Listed below are T cell receptor beta chains from one sample, sequenced in a study of T cells after posttransplantation cyclophosphamide. The method was immunoSEQ multiplex PCR; TCRdb's version includes in-frame clones alone and lacks a portion of them. Altogether 2,000 or so clones are present, more than 70% being singletons, with the ten largest covering approximately 11%. The sample consisted of CD8+ T cells sorted from bone marrow. All receptors derive from a woman in her 50s in good health and a related stem cell transplant donor. Both conserved end residues are part of each CDR3. D genes are given only for firm matches. The listing skips clone size in some rows; elsewhere it reads once, few, many or a size class.

D | J | size | V | DNA | CDR3
- | TRBJ1-2 | - | TRBV4-1 | TGCGCCAGCAGCCAAGATTATTCAGGTTTTAACTATGGCTACACCTTC | CASSQDYSGFNYGYTF
- | TRBJ2-7 | - | TRBV7-2 | TGTGCCAGCAGTCTCGGACAATCCGCCTACGAGCAGTACTTC | CASSLGQSAYEQYF
- | TRBJ1-2 | few | TRBV19 | TGTGCCAGTAGTATAATCCAGGGAAGTTCCTATGGCTACACCTTC | CASSIIQGSSYGYTF
TRBD2 | TRBJ2-5 | - | TRBV6-4 | TGTGCCAGCAGTTACTCGATTATGGCGGGGGGCCAAGAGACCCAGTACTTC | CASSYSIMAGGQETQYF
TRBD2 | TRBJ2-1 | - | TRBV9 | TGTGCCAGCAGCACCCGACTAGCGGTGGATGAGCAGTTCTTC | CASSTRLAVDEQFF
- | TRBJ2-1 | - | TRBV7-7 | TGTGCCAGCAGCTTAAAAATGGGCCAGCCTAACAATGAGCAGTTCTTC | CASSLKMGQPNNEQFF
TRBD1 | TRBJ1-2 | - | TRBV10-3 | TGTGCCATCAGTGACTCGGACAGGACTCTTGTCTATGGCTACACCTTC | CAISDSDRTLVYGYTF
TRBD1 | TRBJ1-3 | - | TRBV7-6 | TGTGCCAGCAGCGTAGGGACAGGGGACTGGAACACCATATATTTT | CASSVGTGDWNTIYF
TRBD1 | TRBJ1-2 | few | TRBV4-1 | TGCGCCAGCAGCCAACCTACGGGGACAGGGGACTATGGCTACACCTTC | CASSQPTGTGDYGYTF
TRBD1 | TRBJ1-2 | - | TRBV19 | TGTGCCAGTACCGATGGGGACAGGGGGCATATCTATGGCTACACCTTC | CASTDGDRGHIYGYTF
- | TRBJ2-1 | - | TRBV4-1 | TGCGCCAGCAGCCAAGACTCGGCGGTCTCCTACAATGAGCAGTTCTTC | CASSQDSAVSYNEQFF
TRBD2 | TRBJ2-1 | few | TRBV9 | TGTGCCAGCAGCGTACTAGCGGATGAGCAGTTCTTC | CASSVLADEQFF
TRBD2 | TRBJ2-7 | - | TRBV13 | TGTGCCAGCAGCTTAGGCCAGCGGGGGATCTCCTACGAGCAGTACTTC | CASSLGQRGISYEQYF
- | TRBJ1-2 | - | TRBV7-9 | TGTGCCAGCAGCCCTGGACAGAGGAACTATGGCTACACCTTC | CASSPGQRNYGYTF
- | TRBJ2-1 | once | TRBV6-1 | TGTGCCAGCAGTGAAGCGGGGCCCCCCTACAATGAGCAGTTCTTC | CASSEAGPPYNEQFF
TRBD2 | TRBJ2-3 | few | TRBV6-4 | TGTGCCAGCAGCGAATCAGCGGGGGATTTTACAGATACGCAGTATTTT | CASSESAGDFTDTQYF
- | TRBJ2-5 | - | TRBV29-1 | TGCAGCGTTGGGGAGGCCCCAGAGACCCAGTACTTC | CSVGEAPETQYF
- | TRBJ2-1 | - | TRBV7-9 | TGTGCCAGCAGCTCCTCAGGGGGGCCGGGCAATGAGCAGTTCTTC | CASSSSGGPGNEQFF
- | TRBJ1-6 | - | TRBV28 | TGTGCCAGCAGTTTAAGTTCGACAGTTCCCCTCCACTTT | CASSLSSTVPLHF
- | TRBJ1-6 | - | TRBV11-2 | TGTGCCAGCAGCTTAGGGGTCGGGGGGTTGTGGTCACCCCTCCACTTT | CASSLGVGGLWSPLHF
- | TRBJ2-2 | - | TRBV6-5 | TGTGCCAGCTGGAGGGAACCGAACACCGGGGAGCTGTTTTTT | CASWREPNTGELFF
TRBD1 | TRBJ1-3 | - | TRBV9 | TGTGCCAGCAGAACGACAGGGGCTGGAAACACCATATATTTT | CASRTTGAGNTIYF
- | TRBJ2-1 | - | TRBV19 | TGTGCCAGCGGGGACAACTACAATGAGCAGTTCTTC | CASGDNYNEQFF
TRBD1 | TRBJ1-5 | - | TRBV6-5 | TGTGCCAGCAGTCCCGGGGCAGGGGGAACGGCCCAGCATTTT | CASSPGAGGTAQHF
TRBD2 | TRBJ2-1 | - | TRBV18 | TGTGCCAGCTCACTCGGGACTAGCGGGAGTTCTTCCAATGAGCAGTTCTTC | CASSLGTSGSSSNEQFF
- | TRBJ1-5 | - | TRBV19 | TGTGCCAGTAGTATCTGGGGAGTTGGCAATCAGCCCCAGCATTTT | CASSIWGVGNQPQHF
- | TRBJ2-7 | - | TRBV29-1 | TGCAGCGTTGAAGATCCAGGCCGAGCCTACGAGCAGTACTTC | CSVEDPGRAYEQYF
- | TRBJ2-3 | - | TRBV7-9 | TGTGCCAGCAGCCCGAGAAGCGATACGCAGTATTTT | CASSPRSDTQYF
- | TRBJ2-5 | - | TRBV4-1 | TGCGCCAGCAGCTCGGACATCATGGAGACCCAGTACTTC | CASSSDIMETQYF
- | TRBJ2-2 | - | TRBV5-5 | TGTGCCAGCAGCTTGTGGGGGCCAGGGAGGAACACCGGGGAGCTGTTTTTT | CASSLWGPGRNTGELFF
TRBD2 | TRBJ2-3 | large | TRBV13 | TGTGCCAGCAGCTTGGCCCCTACCTTGGGACTAGCGGGGGCCCAGTCGATCGGAGATACGCAGTATTTT | CASSLAPTLGLAGAQSIGDTQYF
- | TRBJ1-5 | - | TRBV7-9 | TGTGCCAGCAGTCTCGAGCATCAGCCCCAGCATTTT | CASSLEHQPQHF
- | TRBJ1-3 | - | TRBV7-9 | TGTGCCAGCATCACCATGACAGCTTCCTCTGGAAACACCATATATTTT | CASITMTASSGNTIYF
TRBD2 | TRBJ2-5 | - | TRBV27 | TGTGCCAGCGGACTAGCGGGGGCGGAGACCCAGTACTTC | CASGLAGAETQYF
- | TRBJ1-3 | - | TRBV27 | TGTGCCAGCAGTCCATACCTCGGGGAGGTTCGAAGAAACACCATATATTTT | CASSPYLGEVRRNTIYF
TRBD2 | TRBJ2-7 | - | TRBV6-1 | TGTGCCAGCAGTGAAGGACTAGCGGGCTCCTACGAGCAGTACTTC | CASSEGLAGSYEQYF
- | TRBJ1-2 | - | TRBV4-2 | TGTGCCAGCAGCCAAGTTTGGCAGGGGAACTATGGCTACACCTTC | CASSQVWQGNYGYTF
TRBD2 | TRBJ2-3 | few | TRBV5-1 | TGCGCCAGCAGCCCTGGTGGGCGGGGGGCCACAGATACGCAGTATTTT | CASSPGGRGATDTQYF
TRBD2 | TRBJ2-1 | - | TRBV7-8 | TGTGCCAGCAGCCCCGGGACTAGCGGGAGAGGTGCCCGGGGTGAGCAGTTCTTC | CASSPGTSGRGARGEQFF
TRBD1 | TRBJ1-2 | - | TRBV27 | TGTGCCAGCAGTGGACAGGACGTTCGGGGCTACACCTTC | CASSGQDVRGYTF
- | TRBJ1-2 | - | TRBV25-1 | TGTGCCAGCAGTCACGGTTTAGGCTACACCTTC | CASSHGLGYTF
TRBD1 | TRBJ1-1 | - | TRBV19 | TGTGCCAGTTACAGGGGATTGAACACTGAAGCTTTCTTT | CASYRGLNTEAFF
- | TRBJ2-6 | - | TRBV18 | TGTGCCAGCTCACAGGGGGGGTCCTTTTCTGGGGCCAACGTCCTGACTTTC | CASSQGGSFSGANVLTF
- | TRBJ1-1 | - | TRBV5-1 | TGCGCCAGCAGCTTGGGTAGAGGGGACTGGGGAAACACTGAAGCTTTCTTT | CASSLGRGDWGNTEAFF
- | TRBJ1-1 | - | TRBV7-6 | TGTGCCAGCAGCTCCACGCCCCAGAAGAACACTGAAGCTTTCTTT | CASSSTPQKNTEAFF
TRBD2 | TRBJ2-7 | - | TRBV6-5 | TGTGCCAGCAGTTTCTCAACAGCGGGGGCCTACGAGCAGTACTTC | CASSFSTAGAYEQYF
- | TRBJ1-2 | - | TRBV5-8 | TGTGCCAGCAGCTTGCGTGAGATATCTAACTATGGCTACACCTTC | CASSLREISNYGYTF
- | TRBJ2-7 | - | TRBV12-5 | TGTGCTAGTGGTTTGGATCAGGGCTACGAGCAGTACTTC | CASGLDQGYEQYF